Following are 6 T cell receptor beta chains from one sample sequenced in a study of radiation and T cells in renal cell carcinoma. Some clones are missing from TCRdb's copy, which holds only in-frame ones; the method was immunoSEQ multiplex PCR. The data show 150,000 or so clones, about 85% seen once. As to time point: baseline pretreatment blood. Treatment in this sample: 15 Gy SBRT to primary tumor, nephrectomy 4 weeks later. The source material was blood, sampled from a patient whose treatment included radiotherapy and nephrectomy. These receptors were taken from a woman between 65 and 79 years old with renal cell carcinoma.

The chain carries TRBV5-5 and TRBJ1-1, with 7 bases matching TRBD1. The CDR3 length is 13 residues. Germline CDR1 SGHKS, CDR2 YYEKEE (reference sequence). After removal of 1 base from V and 5 bases from J, the junction contained 2 bases not matched to a gene. CDR3 amino acids: CASSLTGVTEAFF. The CDR3, as DNA: TGTGCCAGCAGCTTGACAGGGGTGACTGAAGCTTTCTTT.

The chain uses TRBV14 and TRBJ2-7; the D is unclear. Trimming cost V 6 bases and J 8 bases, with 11 bases left between them. The germline CDR1 and CDR2 sequences are SGHDN and FVKESK. This CDR3 region has 11 residues. This chain's CDR3 is CASSLGYQQYF. The CDR3, as DNA: TGTGCCAGCAGTTTAGGGTACCAGCAGTACTTC.

J is TRBJ2-3 and V is TRBV19; TRBD1 matches at 7 bases. J was trimmed by 2 bases and V by 5 bases; bases with no gene match: 7. Germline assignment: CDR1 LNHDA and CDR2 SQIVND (reference sequence). The CDR3 is 15 residues long. CDR3 nucleotides: TGTGCCAGTAGTCCAGGGGGAAAAATCACAGATACGCAGTATTTT. Translation gives CASSPGGKITDTQYF.

The CDR3 here is CAWSNNLGGTRGNTIYF. The DNA for the CDR3 is TGTGCCTGGAGTAATAACTTAGGAGGAACGAGGGGAAACACCATATATTTT. The J gene is TRBJ1-3, the V gene TRBV30; unclear D gene. The CDR3 contains 17 residues. The V end lost 2 bases, the J end lost 4 bases, and 21 bases lay between the germline ends. Germline CDR1 reads GTSNPN; CDR2 reads SVGIG (reference sequence).

The chain uses TRBV5-1 and TRBJ2-2; the match to TRBD2 covers 12 bases. This CDR3 is 16 amino acids long. CDR1 and CDR2 (germline): SGHRS, YFSETQ. Trimming removed 4 bases from V and 2 bases from J; junction bases left unmatched: 3. The CDR3 protein is CASSLGLAGNTGELFF. In nucleotides, the CDR3 is TGCGCCAGCAGCCTGGGACTAGCGGGTAACACCGGGGAGCTGTTTTTT.

The CDR3 nucleotides read TGTGCCAGCAGCCGGGACAGGGTCGGCGGGGAGCTGTTTTTT. Its translation is CASSRDRVGGELFF. The chain joins TRBV7-2 to TRBJ2-2; the match to TRBD1 covers 9 bases. Germline V lookup: CDR1 SGHTA, CDR2 FQGNSA. The CDR3 totals 14 residues. The V gene end was trimmed by 5 bases and the J gene end by 7 bases; junction bases not matched to a gene: 5.